The rows below give T cell receptor beta chains drawn from one sample of a study of sequential checkpoint blockade in melanoma. Generated by immunoSEQ multiplex PCR, the TCRdb table keeps only in-frame clones and is missing some. The table records under 40,000 clones, roughly 90% of them present only once. The sequencing used CD8+ T cells sorted from blood (inferred from file names), collected from a patient given nivolumab and ipilimumab in sequence. The receptors were sampled from a human donor with melanoma. CDR3s include the opening cysteine and the closing phenylalanine or tryptophan.

j_call v_call cdr3_aa
TRBJ2-3 TRBV7-2 CASSAPGLGSSDTQYF
TRBJ1-1 TRBV6-5 CASRIQGATEAFF
TRBJ2-7 TRBV21-1 CASSNRSGGSYEQYF
TRBJ1-5 TRBV7-2 CASSLYPIGGQPQHF
TRBJ2-1 TRBV10-3 CAISVAGNEQFF
TRBJ2-1 TRBV6-5 CASSAGNLQFF
TRBJ1-5 TRBV25-1 CASSGVRDSSGPQHF
TRBJ1-2 TRBV7-9 CASSFSLNYGYTF
TRBJ1-4 TRBV19 CASGQDRVNGKLFF
TRBJ2-7 TRBV5-1 CASSLLQGRHEQYF
. TRBV28 CASSLVLAGSDEQYF
TRBJ2-5 TRBV5-8 CASSSPARLAQETQYF
TRBJ2-1 TRBV9 CASSVGGLANEQFF
TRBJ2-7 TRBV19 CASSATVPYPYEQYF
TRBJ2-7 TRBV7-9 CASSPPGQSYEQYF
TRBJ2-3 TRBV27 CASRKGGAGEQYF
TRBJ2-7 TRBV7-8 CASSFSSEQYF
TRBJ2-3 TRBV9 CASSVVGGITDTQYF